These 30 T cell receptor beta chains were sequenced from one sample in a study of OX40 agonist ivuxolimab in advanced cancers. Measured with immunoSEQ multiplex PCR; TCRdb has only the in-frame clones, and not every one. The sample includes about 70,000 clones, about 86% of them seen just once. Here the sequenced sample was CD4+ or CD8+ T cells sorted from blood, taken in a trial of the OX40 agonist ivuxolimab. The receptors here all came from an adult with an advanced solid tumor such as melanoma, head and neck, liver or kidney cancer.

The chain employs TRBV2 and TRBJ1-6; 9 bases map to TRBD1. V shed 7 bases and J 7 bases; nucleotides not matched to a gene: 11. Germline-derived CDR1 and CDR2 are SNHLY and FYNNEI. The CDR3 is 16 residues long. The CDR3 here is CASISTQGARNSPLHF. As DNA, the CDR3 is TGTGCCAGCATCTCAACACAGGGGGCGAGGAATTCACCCCTCCACTTT.

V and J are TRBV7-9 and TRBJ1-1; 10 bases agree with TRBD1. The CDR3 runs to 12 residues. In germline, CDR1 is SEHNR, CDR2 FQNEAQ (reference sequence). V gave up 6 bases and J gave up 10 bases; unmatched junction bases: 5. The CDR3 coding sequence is TGTGCCAGCAGAACCGACAGGGGGCTAGCTTTCTTT. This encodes CASRTDRGLAFF. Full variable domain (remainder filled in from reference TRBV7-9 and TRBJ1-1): DTGVSQNPRHKITKRGQNVTFRCDPISEHNRLYWYRQTLGQGPEFLTYFQNEAQLEKSRLLSDRFSAERPKGSFSTLEIQRTEQGDSAMYLCASRTDRGLAFFGQGTRLTVV.

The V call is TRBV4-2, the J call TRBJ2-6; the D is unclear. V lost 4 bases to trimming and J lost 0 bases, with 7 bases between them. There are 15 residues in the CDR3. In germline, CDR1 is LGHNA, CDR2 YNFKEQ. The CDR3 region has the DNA TGTGCCAGCAGCCCCGAGAACTCTGGGGCCAACGTCCTGACTTTC. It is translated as CASSPENSGANVLTF.

CDR3 amino acids: CASSLEDRGGYGYTF. In DNA form, the CDR3 reads TGTGCCAGCAGCTTGGAGGACAGGGGAGGATATGGCTACACCTTC. The chain joins TRBV7-2 to TRBJ1-2, with TRBD1 matching over 9 bases. CDR1 and CDR2 from the germline V gene are SGHTA and FQGNSA. The V and J ends lost 3 bases and 5 bases, in that order; junction bases with no gene match: 7. The CDR3 consists of 15 residues.

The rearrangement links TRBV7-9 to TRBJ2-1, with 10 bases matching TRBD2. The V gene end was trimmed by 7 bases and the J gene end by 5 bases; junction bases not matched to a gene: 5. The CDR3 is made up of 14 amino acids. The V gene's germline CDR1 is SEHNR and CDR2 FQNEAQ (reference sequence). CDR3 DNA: TGTGCCAGCAAAAATAGCGGGAGGCACAATGAGCAGTTCTTC. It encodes CASKNSGRHNEQFF.

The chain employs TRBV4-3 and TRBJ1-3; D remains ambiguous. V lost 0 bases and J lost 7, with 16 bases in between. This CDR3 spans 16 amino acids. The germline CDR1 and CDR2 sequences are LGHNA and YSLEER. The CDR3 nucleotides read TGCGCCAGCAGCCAAGATCCCCAAGCCGAGTGGAACACCATATATTTT. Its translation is CASSQDPQAEWNTIYF.

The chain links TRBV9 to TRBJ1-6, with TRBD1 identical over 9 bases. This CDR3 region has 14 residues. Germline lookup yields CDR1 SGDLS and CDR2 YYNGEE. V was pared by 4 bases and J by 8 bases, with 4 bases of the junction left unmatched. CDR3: CASSPGQGDSPLHF. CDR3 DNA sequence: TGTGCCAGCAGCCCGGGACAGGGTGATTCACCCCTCCACTTT.

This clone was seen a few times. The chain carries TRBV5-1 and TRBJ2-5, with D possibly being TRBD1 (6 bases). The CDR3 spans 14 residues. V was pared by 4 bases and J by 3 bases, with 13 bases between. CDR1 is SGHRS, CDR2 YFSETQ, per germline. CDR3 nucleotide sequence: TGCGCCAGCAGCCGGACAGCGACAAAAGAGACCCAGTACTTC. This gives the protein CASSRTATKETQYF. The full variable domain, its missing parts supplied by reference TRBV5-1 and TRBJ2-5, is KAGVTQTPRYLIKTRGQQVTLSCSPISGHRSVSWYQQTPGQGLQFLFEYFSETQRNKGNFPGRFSGRQFSNSRSEMNVSTLELGDSALYLCASSRTATKETQYFGPGTRLLVL.

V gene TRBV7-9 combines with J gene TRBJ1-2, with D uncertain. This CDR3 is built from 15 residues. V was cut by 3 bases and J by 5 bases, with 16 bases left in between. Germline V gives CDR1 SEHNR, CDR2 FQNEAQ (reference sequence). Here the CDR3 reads CASSFPTKGDYGYTF. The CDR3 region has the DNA TGTGCCAGCAGCTTCCCCACAAAGGGTGATTATGGCTACACCTTC. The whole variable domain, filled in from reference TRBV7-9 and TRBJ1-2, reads DTGVSQNPRHKITKRGQNVTFRCDPISEHNRLYWYRQTLGQGPEFLTYFQNEAQLEKSRLLSDRFSAERPKGSFSTLEIQRTEQGDSAMYLCASSFPTKGDYGYTFGSGTRLTVV.

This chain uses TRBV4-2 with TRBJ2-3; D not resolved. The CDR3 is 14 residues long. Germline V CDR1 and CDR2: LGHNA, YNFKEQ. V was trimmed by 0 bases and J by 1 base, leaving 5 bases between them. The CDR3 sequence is CASSQESGTDTQYF. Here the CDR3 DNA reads TGTGCCAGCAGCCAAGAAAGTGGCACAGATACGCAGTATTTT.

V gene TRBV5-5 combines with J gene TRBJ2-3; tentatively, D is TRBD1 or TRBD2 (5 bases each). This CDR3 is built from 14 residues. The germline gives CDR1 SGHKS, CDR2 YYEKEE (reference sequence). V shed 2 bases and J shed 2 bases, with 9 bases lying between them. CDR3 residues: CASSFRDDTDTQYF. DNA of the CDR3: TGTGCCAGCAGCTTCCGGGACGACACAGATACGCAGTATTTT. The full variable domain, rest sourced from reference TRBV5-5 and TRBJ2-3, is DAGVTQSPTHLIKTRGQQVTLRCSPISGHKSVSWYQQVLGQGPQFIFQYYEKEERGRGNFPDRFSARQFPNYSSELNVNALLLGDSALYLCASSFRDDTDTQYFGPGTRLTVL.

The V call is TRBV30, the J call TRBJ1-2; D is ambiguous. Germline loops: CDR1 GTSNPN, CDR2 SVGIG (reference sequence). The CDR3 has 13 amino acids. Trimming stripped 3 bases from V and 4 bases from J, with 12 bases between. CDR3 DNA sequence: TGTGCCTGGAGCTTTCGGTCTCTCTATGGCTACACCTTC. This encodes CAWSFRSLYGYTF. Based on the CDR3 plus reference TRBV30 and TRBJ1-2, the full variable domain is SQTIHQWPATLVQPVGSPLSLECTVEGTSNPNLYWYRQAAGRGLQLLFYSVGIGQISSEVPQNLSASRPQDRQFILSSKKLLLSDSGFYLCAWSFRSLYGYTFGSGTRLTVV.

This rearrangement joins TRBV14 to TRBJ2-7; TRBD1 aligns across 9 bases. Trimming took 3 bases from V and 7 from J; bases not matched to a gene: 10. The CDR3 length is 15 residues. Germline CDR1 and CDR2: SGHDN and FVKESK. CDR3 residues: CASSHPGTGMEEQYF. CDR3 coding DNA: TGTGCCAGCAGCCACCCCGGGACAGGGATGGAAGAGCAGTACTTC.

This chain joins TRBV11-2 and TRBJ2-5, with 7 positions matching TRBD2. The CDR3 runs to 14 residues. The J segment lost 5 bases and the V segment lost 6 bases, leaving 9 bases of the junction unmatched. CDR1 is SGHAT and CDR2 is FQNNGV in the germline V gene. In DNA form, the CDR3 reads TGTGCCAGCAGTTACCGACCGGGAGGCGAGACCCAGTACTTC. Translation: CASSYRPGGETQYF.

The CDR3: CASSPDVTNEKLFF. The CDR3 coding sequence is TGCGCCAGCAGCCCTGACGTTACTAATGAAAAACTGTTTTTT. The chain links TRBV5-1 to TRBJ1-4; D uncertain. The length of the CDR3 is 14 residues. From germline, CDR1 is SGHRS and CDR2 YFSETQ. V was shortened by 4 bases and J by 2 bases, with 9 bases between the two germline ends.

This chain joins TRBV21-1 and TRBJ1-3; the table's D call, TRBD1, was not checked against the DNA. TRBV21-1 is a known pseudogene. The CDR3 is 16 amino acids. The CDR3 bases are TGTGCCAGCAGCAAAGGGCCAGGGGGCCCAGGAAACACCATATATTTT. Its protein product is CASSKGPGGPGNTIYF.

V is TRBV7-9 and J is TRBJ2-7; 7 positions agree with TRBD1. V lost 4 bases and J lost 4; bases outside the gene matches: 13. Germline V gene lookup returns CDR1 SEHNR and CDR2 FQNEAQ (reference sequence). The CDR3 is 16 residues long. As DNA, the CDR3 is TGTGCCAGCAGCTCAGATTCCGGGACAGACCTGTACGAGCAGTACTTC. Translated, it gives CASSSDSGTDLYEQYF.

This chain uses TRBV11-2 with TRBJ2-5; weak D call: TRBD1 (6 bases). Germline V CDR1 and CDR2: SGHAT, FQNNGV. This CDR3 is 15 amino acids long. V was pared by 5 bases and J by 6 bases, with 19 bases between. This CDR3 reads CASSPTQTGAQTQYF. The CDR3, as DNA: TGTGCCAGCAGCCCCACCCAGACAGGCGCACAGACCCAGTACTTC.

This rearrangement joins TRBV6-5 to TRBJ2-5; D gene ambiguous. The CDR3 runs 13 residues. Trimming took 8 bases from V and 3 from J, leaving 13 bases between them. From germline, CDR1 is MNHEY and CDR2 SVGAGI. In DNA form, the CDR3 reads TGTGCCAGCGGCCGAGCAGCCAAAGAGACCCAGTACTTC. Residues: CASGRAAKETQYF.

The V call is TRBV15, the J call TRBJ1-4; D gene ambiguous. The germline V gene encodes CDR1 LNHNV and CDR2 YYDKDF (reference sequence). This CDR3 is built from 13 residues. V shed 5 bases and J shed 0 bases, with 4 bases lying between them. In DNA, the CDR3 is TGTGCCACCAGCTATTCAACTAATGAAAAACTGTTTTTT. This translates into CATSYSTNEKLFF.

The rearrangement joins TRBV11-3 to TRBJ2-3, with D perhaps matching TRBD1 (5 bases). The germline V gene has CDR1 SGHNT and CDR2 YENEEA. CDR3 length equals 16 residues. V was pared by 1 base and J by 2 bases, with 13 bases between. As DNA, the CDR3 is TGTGCCAGCAGCTTAGGGGAAGGGGTCGACACAGATACGCAGTATTTT. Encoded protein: CASSLGEGVDTDTQYF. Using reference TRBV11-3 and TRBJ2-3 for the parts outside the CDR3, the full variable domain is EAGVVQSPRYKIIEKKQPVAFWCNPISGHNTLYWYLQNLGQGPELLIRYENEEAVDDSQLPKDRFSAERLKGVDSTLKIQPAELGDSAVYLCASSLGEGVDTDTQYFGPGTRLTVL.

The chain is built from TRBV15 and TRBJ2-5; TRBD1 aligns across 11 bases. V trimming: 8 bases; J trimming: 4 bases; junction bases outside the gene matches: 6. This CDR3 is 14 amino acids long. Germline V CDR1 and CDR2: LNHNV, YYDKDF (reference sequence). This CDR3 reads CATARDRGIETQYF. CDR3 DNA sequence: TGTGCCACCGCCCGGGACAGGGGGATAGAGACCCAGTACTTC.

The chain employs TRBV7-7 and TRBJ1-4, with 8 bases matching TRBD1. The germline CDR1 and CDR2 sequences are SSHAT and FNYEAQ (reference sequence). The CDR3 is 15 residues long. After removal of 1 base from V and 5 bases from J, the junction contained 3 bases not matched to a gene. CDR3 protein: CASSLGQGMNEKLFF. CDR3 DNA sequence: TGTGCCAGCAGCTTAGGACAGGGGATGAATGAAAAACTGTTTTTT. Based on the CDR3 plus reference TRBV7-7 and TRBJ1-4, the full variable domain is GAGVSQSPRYKVTKRGQDVTLRCDPISSHATLYWYQQALGQGPEFLTYFNYEAQPDKSGLPSDRFSAERPEGSISTLTIQRTEQRDSAMYRCASSLGQGMNEKLFFGSGTQLSVL.

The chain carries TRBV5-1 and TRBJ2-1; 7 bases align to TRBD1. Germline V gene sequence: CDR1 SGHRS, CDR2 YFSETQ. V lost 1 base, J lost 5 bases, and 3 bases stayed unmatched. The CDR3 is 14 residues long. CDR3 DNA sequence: TGCGCCAGCAGCTTGTGGACAGGTAACAATGAGCAGTTCTTC. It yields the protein CASSLWTGNNEQFF.

Here the CDR3 reads CASSLSRGYTF. In DNA form, the CDR3 reads TGTGCCAGCAGTTTATCCCGGGGCTACACCTTC. The chain employs TRBV28 and TRBJ1-2, with D uncertain. The germline V and J ends were trimmed by 1 base and 8 bases, with 5 bases remaining between them. Germline CDR1 and CDR2: MDHEN and SYDVKM. The CDR3 is made up of 11 amino acids.

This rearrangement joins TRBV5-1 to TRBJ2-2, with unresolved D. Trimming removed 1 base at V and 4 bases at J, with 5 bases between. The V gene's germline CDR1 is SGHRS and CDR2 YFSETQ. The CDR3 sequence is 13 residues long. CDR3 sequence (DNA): TGCGCCAGCAGCTTGTTCTCCACCGGGGAGCTGTTTTTT. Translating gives CASSLFSTGELFF.

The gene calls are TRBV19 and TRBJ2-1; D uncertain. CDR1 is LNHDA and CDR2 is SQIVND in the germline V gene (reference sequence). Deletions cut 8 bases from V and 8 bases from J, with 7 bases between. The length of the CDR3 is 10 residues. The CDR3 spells CASGSYEQFF. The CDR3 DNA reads TGTGCCAGTGGAAGTTATGAGCAGTTCTTC.

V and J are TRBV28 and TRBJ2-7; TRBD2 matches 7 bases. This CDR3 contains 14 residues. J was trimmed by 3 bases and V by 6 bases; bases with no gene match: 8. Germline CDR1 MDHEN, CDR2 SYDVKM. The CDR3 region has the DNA TGTGCCAGCAGCTCCGGGACTAACGACTACGAGCAGTACTTC. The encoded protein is CASSSGTNDYEQYF. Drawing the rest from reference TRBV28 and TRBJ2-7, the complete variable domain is DVKVTQSSRYLVKRTGEKVFLECVQDMDHENMFWYRQDPGLGLRLIYFSYDVKMKEKGDIPEGYSVSREKKERFSLILESASTNQTSMYLCASSSGTNDYEQYFGPGTRLTVT.

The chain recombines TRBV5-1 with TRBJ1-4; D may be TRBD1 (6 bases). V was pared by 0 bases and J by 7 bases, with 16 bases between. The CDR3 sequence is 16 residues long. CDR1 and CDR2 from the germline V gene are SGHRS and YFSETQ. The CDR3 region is CASSLAGGLQGEKLFF. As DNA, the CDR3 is TGCGCCAGCAGCTTGGCTGGGGGGCTTCAGGGTGAAAAACTGTTTTTT.

The CDR3 is CASSQDVTDYHYGYTF. As DNA, the CDR3 is TGCGCCAGCAGCCAAGATGTTACTGACTACCACTATGGCTACACCTTC. V usage is TRBV4-1 and J usage is TRBJ1-2; no reliable D call. This CDR3 has 16 amino acids. The V end was cut by 0 bases, the J end by 3 bases, with 14 bases between. Germline CDR1 reads MGHRA; CDR2 reads YSYEKL.